Here is one TCR beta chain with its context. The antigen is unknown. This sample is part of a study of T cells after yellow fever vaccination. Whole-study results and caveats: In post-booster samples, most primary-vaccination clones reappeared (just under 97% CD4, 70% to 90% CD8).

TCRdb re-analysed the 5' RACE reads in MiXCR, keeping a single row per CDR3 protein. The sample records about 340,000 distinct CDR3 sequences, under 15% being singletons. Germline assignment: CDR1 SGHRS and CDR2 YFSETQ. V dropped 0 bases and J dropped 0 bases, with 8 bases sitting between them. This CDR3 contains 15 residues. This TCR was recovered from a man aged 18 to 30 who received the YFV17D yellow fever vaccine. The sample here was CD4+ T cells sorted from PBMCs, taken 15 days after the yellow fever booster vaccination. The genes are TRBV5-1 and TRBJ2-3; no reliable D call. CDR3: CASSLAPRSTDTQYF. The CDR3 DNA is TGCGCCAGCAGCTTGGCGCCCAGAAGCACAGATACGCAGTATTTT.